These 20 T cell receptor beta chains were all obtained from the same sample, sequenced in a study of blood T cell repertoires in COVID-19. TCRdb's copy holds only in-frame clones and misses some; the assay was immunoSEQ multiplex PCR. The sample consists of some 100,000 clones, roughly 88% of them appearing once. Sequences were obtained from peripheral blood. All receptors come from a woman between 65 and 79 years old with acute or convalescent COVID-19.

The chain links TRBV5-5 to TRBJ1-5; D is ambiguous. V lost 2 bases and J 4 bases, leaving 7 bases between the germline ends. This CDR3 is 13 amino acids long. CDR1 is SGHKS and CDR2 is YYEKEE in the germline V gene (reference sequence). The chain's CDR3 is CASSFSINQPQHF. CDR3 DNA sequence: TGTGCCAGCAGCTTTAGCATAAATCAGCCCCAGCATTTT.

The rearrangement joins TRBV18 to TRBJ1-1; possibly TRBD1 for D (6 bases). Germline-derived CDR1 and CDR2 are KGHSH and LQKENI. V gave up 4 bases and J gave up 0 bases, with 9 bases separating them. The CDR3 consists of 14 residues. This chain's CDR3 is CASSQQGMNTEAFF. The CDR3 DNA follows: TGTGCCAGCTCACAACAGGGCATGAACACTGAAGCTTTCTTT.

Only one count was recorded for this clone. The chain combines TRBV7-3 with TRBJ2-2; possibly TRBD2 for D (6 bases). Germline V gene data show CDR1 as SGHTA and CDR2 as FQGTGA. Trimming cost V 5 bases and J 3 bases, with 13 bases left between them. There are 15 residues in the CDR3. The DNA for the CDR3 is TGTGCCAGCAGCAAGGCGGGGCGGGACACCGGGGAGCTGTTTTTT. It yields the protein CASSKAGRDTGELFF.

This sequence joins TRBV29-1 and TRBJ2-1; tentatively, D is TRBD2 (6 bases). Trimming took 4 bases from V and 4 from J, leaving 11 bases between them. The germline CDR1 and CDR2 sequences are SQVTM and ANQGSEA. The length of the CDR3 is 13 residues. The CDR3 nucleotides are TGCAGCGTTGGCGGGAATCTTTACAATGAGCAGTTCTTC. Its translation is CSVGGNLYNEQFF.

The genes are TRBV5-5 and TRBJ1-6; TRBD1 might be the D (5 bases). The V end lost 0 bases, the J end lost 8 bases, and 12 bases lay between the germline ends. Germline V gene lookup returns CDR1 SGHKS and CDR2 YYEKEE (reference sequence). CDR3 size: 15 residues. CDR3 DNA: TGTGCCAGCAGCTTGGCTGTGACAGTTGATTCACCCCTCCACTTT. Its translation is CASSLAVTVDSPLHF. The variable domain in full, completed from reference TRBV5-5 and TRBJ1-6, reads DAGVTQSPTHLIKTRGQQVTLRCSPISGHKSVSWYQQVLGQGPQFIFQYYEKEERGRGNFPDRFSARQFPNYSSELNVNALLLGDSALYLCASSLAVTVDSPLHFGNGTRLTVT.

This chain uses TRBV11-2 with TRBJ1-4; the D gene is possibly TRBD1 (6 bases). Germline V CDR1 and CDR2: SGHAT, FQNNGV. The germline V and J ends were trimmed by 4 bases and 7 bases, with 13 bases remaining between them. This CDR3 is 14 amino acids long. CDR3 bases: TGTGCCAGCAGCTCTCCGGGACAAGCTGAAAAACTGTTTTTT. Protein sequence: CASSSPGQAEKLFF.

The chain uses TRBV19 and TRBJ2-6, with a tentative D call TRBD2 (5 bases). Germline values: CDR1 LNHDA, CDR2 SQIVND (reference sequence). The CDR3 covers 18 residues. V lost 3 bases and J 0 bases, leaving 15 bases between the germline ends. The CDR3 region is CASSIYIGVGSGANVLTF. CDR3 DNA sequence: TGTGCCAGTAGTATTTATATCGGGGTGGGCTCTGGGGCCAACGTCCTGACTTTC.

The CDR3 DNA reads as TGTGCCACCAGTGATCCAGCACCGGGACAGGGGGAAAAACTGTTTTTT. It encodes CATSDPAPGQGEKLFF. This chain uses TRBV24-1 with TRBJ1-4; 10 bases are a match to TRBD1. Trimming cost V 3 bases and J 8 bases; bases outside gene matches: 8. Germline V gene sequence: CDR1 KGHDR, CDR2 SFDVKD. The CDR3 consists of 16 residues.

This chain joins TRBV4-2 and TRBJ1-6; D gene uncertain. The length of the CDR3 is 16 residues. Trimming took off 0 bases at V and 14 bases at J, with 20 bases between the two ends. The V gene's germline CDR1 is LGHNA and CDR2 YNFKEQ. CDR3 region: CASSQDMTMGANTLHF. The DNA of the CDR3 is TGTGCCAGCAGCCAAGATATGACCATGGGAGCTAATACCCTCCACTTT.

The rearrangement joins TRBV28 to TRBJ2-7; 12 bases match TRBD1. The CDR3 consists of 18 residues. Looked up from germline, CDR1 is MDHEN and CDR2 is SYDVKM. V shed 5 bases, J shed 5 bases, and the junction held 16 bases outside the gene matches. The CDR3 DNA sequence: TGTGCCAGCAGTAACCGGGACAGGGGGCCCAACCTCCCCCACGAGCAGTACTTC. This translates into CASSNRDRGPNLPHEQYF.

The chain joins TRBV19 to TRBJ1-2; D is unresolved. The CDR3 runs 16 residues. The V and J ends lost 4 bases and 4 bases respectively, with 19 bases between them. Germline V gene sequence: CDR1 LNHDA, CDR2 SQIVND (reference sequence). The CDR3 loop reads CASSKDRTGASYGYTF. The CDR3 region has the DNA TGTGCCAGTAGTAAAGACCGAACCGGAGCGTCCTATGGCTACACCTTC.

The rearrangement joins TRBV11-2 to TRBJ2-2, with 10 bases fitting TRBD2. Germline values: CDR1 SGHAT, CDR2 FQNNGV. Trimming cost V 1 base and J 5 bases; bases outside gene matches: 7. The CDR3 contains 17 residues. This chain's CDR3 is CASSLVLAGFMTGELFF. CDR3 sequence (DNA): TGTGCCAGCAGCTTAGTACTAGCGGGATTTATGACCGGGGAGCTGTTTTTT.

The J gene is TRBJ1-1, the V gene TRBV7-6, with D possibly TRBD1 on 5 matching bases. V was pared by 5 bases and J by 2 bases, with 18 bases between. The CDR3 contains 16 residues. CDR1 is SGHVS and CDR2 is FNYEAQ in the germline V gene. The CDR3 DNA follows: TGTGCCAGCAGCCCGAACGTTGGGGCAGTCAACACTGAAGCTTTCTTT. Protein: CASSPNVGAVNTEAFF. The full variable domain, its missing parts supplied by reference TRBV7-6 and TRBJ1-1, is GAGVSQSPRYKVTKRGQDVALRCDPISGHVSLYWYRQALGQGPEFLTYFNYEAQQDKSGLPNDRFSAERPEGSISTLTIQRTEQRDSAMYRCASSPNVGAVNTEAFFGQGTRLTVV.

V gene TRBV2 combines with J gene TRBJ2-2, with TRBD2 matching 8 bases. J was trimmed by 6 bases and V by 6 bases; bases with no gene match: 9. This CDR3 has 15 residues. Germline CDR1 and CDR2: SNHLY and FYNNEI. CDR3 in amino acids: CASRVLSGGPGELFF. CDR3 bases: TGTGCCAGCAGGGTCTTATCGGGAGGGCCCGGGGAGCTGTTTTTT.

V and J are TRBV28 and TRBJ1-6; possible D gene TRBD1, 6 bases. The germline V gene encodes CDR1 MDHEN and CDR2 SYDVKM. The CDR3 sequence is 14 residues long. The V end was cut by 1 base, the J end by 12 bases, with 13 bases between. The CDR3 sequence: CASSLSGGGGPLHF. CDR3 nucleotides: TGTGCCAGCAGTTTATCGGGGGGCGGGGGACCCCTCCACTTT.

V usage is TRBV30 and J usage is TRBJ1-1, with D uncertain. CDR3 length: 15 residues. Germline V CDR1 and CDR2: GTSNPN, SVGIG (reference sequence). Trimming took 0 bases from V and 0 from J, leaving 11 bases between them. CDR3 nucleotide sequence: TGTGCCTGGAGTGTACTGGGCAGGATGAACACTGAAGCTTTCTTT. Translated, it gives CAWSVLGRMNTEAFF. Combining the CDR3 with reference TRBV30 and TRBJ1-1 gives the whole variable domain SQTIHQWPATLVQPVGSPLSLECTVEGTSNPNLYWYRQAAGRGLQLLFYSVGIGQISSEVPQNLSASRPQDRQFILSSKKLLLSDSGFYLCAWSVLGRMNTEAFFGQGTRLTVV.

This clone was recorded once. The chain recombines TRBV3-1 (or the pseudogene TRBV3-2) with TRBJ2-1, with D hard to call. Trimming took off 1 base at V and 2 bases at J, with 9 bases between the two ends. Germline assignment: CDR1 LGHDT and CDR2 YNNKEL (reference sequence). The CDR3 is 15 amino acids. DNA of the CDR3: TGTGCCAGCAGCCAAGGAGTTGTAGCCTACAATGAGCAGTTCTTC. Protein: CASSQGVVAYNEQFF.

This sequence joins TRBV28 and TRBJ2-5, with 9 bases matching TRBD2. This CDR3 spans 13 amino acids. Germline assignment: CDR1 MDHEN and CDR2 SYDVKM. J was trimmed by 5 bases and V by 3 bases; bases with no gene match: 1. CDR3 sequence: CASSFGLAETQYF. For the CDR3, the DNA is TGTGCCAGCAGTTTCGGACTAGCGGAGACCCAGTACTTC.

The V gene is TRBV4-1, the J gene TRBJ2-4; D ambiguous. Germline values: CDR1 MGHRA, CDR2 YSYEKL. The germline V and J ends were trimmed by 1 base and 0 bases, with 10 bases remaining between them. The CDR3 sequence is 16 residues long. The CDR3, as DNA: TGCGCCAGCAGCCAAGTCGGAGTTCTAGCCAAAAACATTCAGTACTTC. It specifies CASSQVGVLAKNIQYF.

The chain employs TRBV9 and TRBJ1-1; D gene unclear. The V gene lost 0 bases and the J gene lost 1 base, with 7 bases spanning the gap. The germline gives CDR1 SGDLS, CDR2 YYNGEE. The CDR3 runs to 14 residues. CDR3 amino acids: CASSVEHRNTEAFF. CDR3 nucleotides: TGTGCCAGCAGCGTAGAACACCGGAACACTGAAGCTTTCTTT.